Below are 25 T cell receptor beta chains sequenced from a single sample in a study of blood T cells in healthy people across ages (dated by TCRdb to about 2015). To prepare the library, 5' RACE was applied. Sequenced using an Illumina HiSeq 2500. A second 7 to 11 cycle PCR used a sample-barcoded 5' primer and a J-beta primer mix. TCRdb reanalyzed the raw reads on its own, using fastp at Q25 for trimming and MiXCR for clone calling, and kept in-frame beta chains. One record per CDR3 amino acid sequence lists the most common genes and DNA. Across this sample there are about 780,000 distinct CDR3 sequences, with around 45% seen only once. The biggest ten clones account for 15% to 20% of the sample. Sequencing was done on a sample of blood. These receptor sequences come from a man at least 80 years old in good health.

The chain is built from TRBV13 and TRBJ2-5; TRBD2 matches 10 bases. The J segment lost 3 bases and the V segment lost 5 bases, leaving 0 bases of the junction unmatched. The CDR3 is 13 amino acids. Germline V gene sequence: CDR1 PRHDT, CDR2 FYEKMQ (reference sequence). The chain's CDR3 is CASSGLAEETQYF. CDR3 nucleotides: TGTGCCAGCAGCGGACTAGCGGAAGAGACCCAGTACTTC. Supplemented by reference TRBV13 and TRBJ2-5, the full variable domain reads AAGVIQSPRHLIKEKRETATLKCYPIPRHDTVYWYQQGPGQDPQFLISFYEKMQSDKGSIPDRFSAQQFSDYHSELNMSSLELGDSALYFCASSGLAEETQYFGPGTRLLVL.

This chain uses TRBV15 with TRBJ1-2; the D is unclear. This CDR3 is 13 amino acids long. V lost 0 bases and J lost 7, with 9 bases in between. In germline, CDR1 is LNHNV, CDR2 YYDKDF (reference sequence). The CDR3 spells CATSRERGFGYTF. CDR3 bases: TGTGCCACCAGCAGAGAGCGCGGGTTTGGCTACACCTTC.

The chain combines TRBV3-1 with TRBJ2-1, with TRBD1 matching over 9 bases. V lost 6 bases and J lost 1; bases outside the gene matches: 4. The CDR3 is 15 amino acids. The germline V gene has CDR1 LGHDT and CDR2 YNNKEL (reference sequence). The CDR3 protein is CASRRQGESYNEQFF. The CDR3, as DNA: TGTGCCAGCAGGCGACAGGGGGAATCCTACAATGAGCAGTTCTTC.

Of note for this clonotype: A much larger clone lies a single base off, so this may be a read error. The V and J genes are TRBV28 and TRBJ2-7; TRBD1 or TRBD2 may be the D gene (5 bases each). Trimming pared 5 bases from V and 6 bases from J, leaving 20 bases between. Germline V gives CDR1 MDHEN, CDR2 SYDVKM. This CDR3 has 15 residues. CDR3 nucleotides: TGTGCCAGCAGTACCGATTGGGGCGGAGGATGCGAGCAGTACTTC. Translated: CASSTDWGGGCEQYF.

This clonotype was counted a few times. A single base separates this from a much larger clone, so it may be a read error. The chain is built from TRBV28 and TRBJ2-1; the match to TRBD2 covers 7 bases. V shed 6 bases and J 14 bases; nucleotides not matched to a gene: 16. Per germline, CDR1 MDHEN and CDR2 SYDVKM. This CDR3 is 14 amino acids long. This CDR3 is CASRLSSGAGREFF. The CDR3 DNA sequence: TGTGCCAGCAGGTTGTCGAGCGGGGCCGGCCGGGAGTTCTTC.

The chain combines TRBV11-2 with TRBJ2-3; D gene ambiguous. The germline CDR1 and CDR2 sequences are SGHAT and FQNNGV. V was cut by 1 base and J by 2 bases, with 13 bases left in between. The CDR3 spans 16 residues. The CDR3 nucleotides read TGTGCCAGCAGCTTAGGCGGTGGAAGGGACACAGATACGCAGTATTTT. Protein sequence: CASSLGGGRDTDTQYF.

This clonotype was picked up many times. The V and J genes are TRBV29-1 and TRBJ2-1, with TRBD2 matching 9 bases. V shed 5 bases and J 6 bases; nucleotides not matched to a gene: 11. Germline CDR1 SQVTM, CDR2 ANQGSEA. The CDR3 spans 15 residues. DNA for the CDR3: TGCAGCGTTACCATTGGAGCGGGAGGCTTCAATGAGCAGTTCTTC. This encodes CSVTIGAGGFNEQFF.

On this clonotype itself: A much larger clone lies a single base off, so this may be a read error. This chain uses TRBV9 with TRBJ2-5; D gene unclear. CDR1 is SGDLS, CDR2 YYNGEE, per germline. Trimming removed 2 bases from V and 1 base from J, with 9 bases in between. The CDR3 has 14 residues. CDR3 nucleotides: TGTGCCAGCAGCGTTAACGGAGCCCAAGAGACCCAGTACTTC. Protein product: CASSVNGAQETQYF.

The genes are TRBV20-1 and TRBJ1-4, with 8 bases aligning to TRBD1. This CDR3 is 16 amino acids long. V lost 6 bases to trimming and J lost 0 bases; unmatched junction nucleotides: 9. Germline loops: CDR1 DFQATT, CDR2 SNEGSKA (reference sequence). In DNA form, the CDR3 reads TGCAGTGCCCCGCCAGGACAGGGCCCAACTAATGAAAAACTGTTTTTT. Translated: CSAPPGQGPTNEKLFF.

The V gene is TRBV20-1, the J gene TRBJ2-1; 7 bases agree with TRBD2. Germline assignment: CDR1 DFQATT and CDR2 SNEGSKA (reference sequence). The CDR3 sequence is 16 residues long. Trimming cost V 0 bases and J 6 bases; bases outside gene matches: 11. Here the CDR3 DNA reads TGCAGTGCTAGAGATCGGGGGGTGGGCCCTTCCAATGAGCAGTTCTTC. Residues: CSARDRGVGPSNEQFF.

The DNA for the CDR3 is TGCAGCGTTGTTGGGCTAGCGGGAGTTGTGGAGCAGTACTTC. Translation: CSVVGLAGVVEQYF. The chain uses TRBV29-1 and TRBJ2-7, with 10 positions matching TRBD2. Germline trimming cut 4 bases from V and 7 bases from J; bases unmatched to any gene: 10. The CDR3 is made up of 14 amino acids. CDR1 is SQVTM and CDR2 is ANQGSEA in the germline V gene.

The chain employs TRBV11-2 and TRBJ1-2, with D possibly TRBD1 on 6 matching bases. With 0 bases removed from V and 2 bases from J, the gap between germline ends came to 10 bases. Germline V lookup: CDR1 SGHAT, CDR2 FQNNGV. The CDR3 loop spans 15 amino acids. The chain's CDR3 is CASSLEGRGNYGYTF. As DNA, the CDR3 is TGTGCCAGCAGCTTAGAGGGCAGGGGAAACTATGGCTACACCTTC.

The rearrangement joins TRBV19 to TRBJ1-6, with D perhaps matching TRBD1 (5 bases). Germline V lookup: CDR1 LNHDA, CDR2 SQIVND (reference sequence). The ends were cut back, 5 bases at V and 5 bases at J, with 13 bases in the middle. This CDR3 has 15 amino acids. The CDR3 DNA is TGTGCCAGTAGTCCGGGACCGGGGAATAATTCACCCCTCCACTTT. It codes for CASSPGPGNNSPLHF.

The chain is built from TRBV9 and TRBJ2-5, with D perhaps TRBD2 (5 bases). Trimming left V 0 bases short and J 11 bases short, with 17 bases between. Germline V gene lookup returns CDR1 SGDLS and CDR2 YYNGEE. This CDR3 has 14 residues. CDR3 DNA: TGTGCCAGCAGCGTAGACGGGAACTACAATGAGCAGTACTTC. Its protein product is CASSVDGNYNEQYF. Drawing the rest from reference TRBV9 and TRBJ2-5, the complete variable domain is DSGVTQTPKHLITATGQRVTLRCSPRSGDLSVYWYQQSLDQGLQFLIQYYNGEERAKGNILERFSAQQFPDLHSELNLSSLELGDSALYFCASSVDGNYNEQYFGPGTRLLVL.

In this sample, this clonotype turned up once. The chain carries TRBV5-1 and TRBJ1-2; no clear D gene. Trimming removed 0 bases from V and 7 bases from J, with 10 bases in between. The germline V gene encodes CDR1 SGHRS and CDR2 YFSETQ. The CDR3 extends over 13 amino acids. The CDR3 loop reads CASSLDGFSGYTF. In DNA form, the CDR3 reads TGCGCCAGCAGCTTGGACGGTTTTTCTGGCTACACCTTC.

This chain links TRBV27 with TRBJ2-3, with 8 bases matching TRBD2. Germline loops: CDR1 MNHEY, CDR2 SMNVEV (reference sequence). This CDR3 has 16 amino acids. The junction had 10 bases not matched to a gene; V was cut back by 5 bases and J by 3 bases. The CDR3: CASSPDVLAGTDTQYF. The CDR3 nucleotides read TGTGCCAGCAGTCCCGATGTATTAGCGGGAACAGATACGCAGTATTTT.

This chain connects TRBV7-2 to TRBJ2-3; unclear D gene. The CDR3 has 17 amino acids. Trimming shortened V by 3 bases and J by 6 bases, and 22 bases separated the two germline ends. The germline CDR1 and CDR2 sequences are SGHTA and FQGNSA. DNA of the CDR3: TGTGCCAGCAGCTTCGGCCCTCCGCTCTCCAGCCCGGATACGCAGTATTTT. Protein product: CASSFGPPLSSPDTQYF.

This clonotype was seen a handful of times. The chain uses TRBV10-3 and TRBJ1-5; D uncertain. Germline V gene sequence: CDR1 ENHRY, CDR2 SYGVKD. Trimming left V 6 bases short and J 3 bases short, with 6 bases between. This CDR3 contains 12 residues. The CDR3, as DNA: TGTGCCATCAGCCCGAACAATCAGCCCCAGCATTTT. Protein sequence: CAISPNNQPQHF.

This chain links TRBV7-2 with TRBJ2-6, with unresolved D. CDR3 length equals 16 residues. Germline lookup yields CDR1 SGHTA and CDR2 FQGNSA. V was cut by 0 bases and J by 2 bases, with 8 bases left in between. CDR3 bases: TGTGCCAGCAGCTTAGCGGGTGGGGCTGGGGCCAACGTCCTGACTTTC. Encoded protein: CASSLAGGAGANVLTF. Based on the CDR3 plus reference TRBV7-2 and TRBJ2-6, the full variable domain is GAGVSQSPSNKVTEKGKDVELRCDPISGHTALYWYRQSLGQGLEFLIYFQGNSAPDKSGLPSDRFSAERTGGSVSTLTIQRTQQEDSAVYLCASSLAGGAGANVLTFGAGSRLTVL.

The J gene is TRBJ2-2, the V gene TRBV29-1, with D tentatively TRBD1 (5 bases). The CDR3 has 12 amino acids. With 7 bases removed from V and 2 bases from J, the gap between germline ends came to 8 bases. Germline V gives CDR1 SQVTM, CDR2 ANQGSEA. The CDR3 region has the DNA TGCAGCGGCAGGGATAACACCGGGGAGCTGTTTTTT. Its translation: CSGRDNTGELFF.

The table lists this clonotype with many counts. The J gene is TRBJ2-7, the V gene TRBV12-3 or TRBV12-4, with D perhaps matching TRBD1 (5 bases). Trimming left V 6 bases short and J 4 bases short, with 16 bases between. The CDR3 loop spans 14 amino acids. DNA of the CDR3: TGTGCCAGCAGCACCTCGGACACTCGATACGAGCAGTACTTC. The encoded protein is CASSTSDTRYEQYF.

The V gene is TRBV20-1, the J gene TRBJ2-5; no definite D call. The germline V gene encodes CDR1 DFQATT and CDR2 SNEGSKA (reference sequence). Trimming shortened V by 0 bases and J by 4 bases, and 15 bases separated the two germline ends. CDR3 length: 15 residues. The CDR3 bases are TGCAGTGCTAGAGATCCGCTCGTAGCCCCAGAGACCCAGTACTTC. Translation: CSARDPLVAPETQYF.

This rearrangement joins TRBV29-1 to TRBJ2-7; 10 bases are shared with TRBD1. Trimming removed 6 bases from V and 3 bases from J; junction bases left unmatched: 11. CDR1 is SQVTM and CDR2 is ANQGSEA in the germline V gene. This CDR3 has 15 amino acids. The CDR3 sequence: CSVDRTGGACYEQYF. The CDR3 nucleotides are TGCAGCGTCGACCGGACAGGGGGAGCGTGCTACGAGCAGTACTTC.

The rearrangement links TRBV24-1 to TRBJ2-1; D may be TRBD1 or TRBD2 (6 bases each). Germline V gene lookup returns CDR1 KGHDR and CDR2 SFDVKD. CDR3 length: 16 residues. Between the trimmed V and J ends, which lost 2 bases and 10 bases, there was a span of 20 bases. Written as DNA, the CDR3 is TGTGCCACCAGTGATTCTGGGGGCGGGACTCCCTACGAGCAGTTCTTC. Translated, it gives CATSDSGGGTPYEQFF.

The chain uses TRBV12-3 or TRBV12-4 and TRBJ2-4; D may be TRBD1 or TRBD2 (5 bases each). The CDR3 loop spans 14 amino acids. V was trimmed by 2 bases and J by 9 bases, leaving 14 bases between them. CDR3 in DNA: TGTGCCAGCAGTTTACACGAGGGGCCCTTCATTCAGTACTTC. This encodes CASSLHEGPFIQYF.